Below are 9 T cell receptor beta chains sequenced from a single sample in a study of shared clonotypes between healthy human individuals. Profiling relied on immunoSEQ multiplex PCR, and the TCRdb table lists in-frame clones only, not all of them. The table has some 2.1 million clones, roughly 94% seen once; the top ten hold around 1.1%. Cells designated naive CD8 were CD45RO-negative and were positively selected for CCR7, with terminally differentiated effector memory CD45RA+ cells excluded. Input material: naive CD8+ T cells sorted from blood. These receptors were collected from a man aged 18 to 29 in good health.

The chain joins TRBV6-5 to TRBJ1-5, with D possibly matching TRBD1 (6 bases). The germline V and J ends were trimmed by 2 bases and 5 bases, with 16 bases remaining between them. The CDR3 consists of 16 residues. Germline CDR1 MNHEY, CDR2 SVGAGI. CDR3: CASSYPDREGDQPQHF. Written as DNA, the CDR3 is TGTGCCAGCAGTTACCCGGACCGAGAGGGGGATCAGCCCCAGCATTTT.

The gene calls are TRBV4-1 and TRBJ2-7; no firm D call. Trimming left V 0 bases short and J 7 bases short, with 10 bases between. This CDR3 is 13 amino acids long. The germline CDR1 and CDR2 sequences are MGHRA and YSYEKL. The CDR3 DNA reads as TGCGCCAGCAGCCAAGATCCTGTCGGGGAGCAGTACTTC. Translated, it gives CASSQDPVGEQYF.

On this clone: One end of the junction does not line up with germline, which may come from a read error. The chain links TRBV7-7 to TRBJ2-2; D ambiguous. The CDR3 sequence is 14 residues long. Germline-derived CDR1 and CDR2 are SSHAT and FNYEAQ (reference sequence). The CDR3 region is CASSPWNEDGELFF. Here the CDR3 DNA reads TGTGCTAGCAGCCCCTGGAACGAGGACGGGGAGCTGTTTTTT.

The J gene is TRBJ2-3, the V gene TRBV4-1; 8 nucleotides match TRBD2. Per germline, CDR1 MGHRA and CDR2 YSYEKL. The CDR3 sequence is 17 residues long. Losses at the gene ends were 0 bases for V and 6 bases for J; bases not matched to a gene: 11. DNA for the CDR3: TGCGCCAGCAGCCAAGAGGGCGGACTAGCTTTATCCGATACGCAGTATTTT. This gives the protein CASSQEGGLALSDTQYF.

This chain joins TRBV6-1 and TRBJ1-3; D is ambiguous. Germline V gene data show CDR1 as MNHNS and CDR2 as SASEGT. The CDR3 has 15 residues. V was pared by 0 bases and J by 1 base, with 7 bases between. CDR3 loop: CASSEALLSGNTIYF. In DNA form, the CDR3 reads TGTGCCAGCAGTGAAGCCCTTCTATCTGGAAACACCATATATTTT.

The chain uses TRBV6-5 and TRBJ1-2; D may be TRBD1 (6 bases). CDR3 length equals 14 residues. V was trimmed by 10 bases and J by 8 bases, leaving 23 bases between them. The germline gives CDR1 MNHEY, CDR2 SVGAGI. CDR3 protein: CATAPLGALEGYTF. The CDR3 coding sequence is TGTGCCACCGCGCCGCTGGGGGCGCTTGAAGGCTACACCTTC.

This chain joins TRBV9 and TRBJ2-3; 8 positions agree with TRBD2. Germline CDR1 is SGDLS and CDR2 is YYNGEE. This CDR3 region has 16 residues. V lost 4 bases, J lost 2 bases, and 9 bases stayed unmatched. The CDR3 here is CASSPQGGGYTDTQYF. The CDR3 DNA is TGTGCCAGCAGCCCCCAGGGCGGGGGGTACACAGATACGCAGTATTTT. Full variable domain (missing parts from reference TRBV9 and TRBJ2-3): DSGVTQTPKHLITATGQRVTLRCSPRSGDLSVYWYQQSLDQGLQFLIQYYNGEERAKGNILERFSAQQFPDLHSELNLSSLELGDSALYFCASSPQGGGYTDTQYFGPGTRLTVL.

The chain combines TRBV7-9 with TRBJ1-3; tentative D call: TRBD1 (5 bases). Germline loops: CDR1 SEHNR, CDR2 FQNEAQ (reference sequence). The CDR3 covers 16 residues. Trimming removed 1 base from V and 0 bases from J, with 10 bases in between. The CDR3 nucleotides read TGTGCCAGCAGCTTAGGACGGGGGATCTCTGGAAACACCATATATTTT. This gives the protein CASSLGRGISGNTIYF.

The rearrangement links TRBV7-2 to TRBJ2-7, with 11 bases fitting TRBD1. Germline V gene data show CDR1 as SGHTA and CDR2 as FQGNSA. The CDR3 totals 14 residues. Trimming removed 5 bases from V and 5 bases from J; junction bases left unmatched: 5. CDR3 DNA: TGTGCCAGCAGCATTGGGACAGGGGGAGACGAGCAGTACTTC. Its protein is CASSIGTGGDEQYF.